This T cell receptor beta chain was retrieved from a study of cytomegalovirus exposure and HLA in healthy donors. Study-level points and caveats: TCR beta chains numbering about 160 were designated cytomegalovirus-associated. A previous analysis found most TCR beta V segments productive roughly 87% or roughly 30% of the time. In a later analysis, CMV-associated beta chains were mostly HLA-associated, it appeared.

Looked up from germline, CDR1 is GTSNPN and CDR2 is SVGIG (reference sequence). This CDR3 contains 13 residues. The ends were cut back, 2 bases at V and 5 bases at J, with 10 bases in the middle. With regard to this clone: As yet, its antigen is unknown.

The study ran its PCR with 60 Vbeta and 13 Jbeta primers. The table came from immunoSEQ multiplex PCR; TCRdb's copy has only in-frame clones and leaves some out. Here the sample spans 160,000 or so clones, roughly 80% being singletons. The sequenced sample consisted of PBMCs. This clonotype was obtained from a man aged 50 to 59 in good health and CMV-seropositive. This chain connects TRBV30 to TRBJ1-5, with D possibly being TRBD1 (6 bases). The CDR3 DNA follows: TGTGCCTGGAGTAGGTCAGGGGATCAGCCCCAGCATTTT. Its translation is CAWSRSGDQPQHF.